These 29 T cell receptor beta chains share one sample of origin, sequenced in a study of blood T cell repertoires in COVID-19. Data came from immunoSEQ multiplex PCR; TCRdb stores just in-frame clones and leaves some out. The sample lists 250,000 to 300,000 clones, approximately 82% occurring once. Material: peripheral blood. Source of these receptors: a man older than 75 with acute or convalescent COVID-19.

J is TRBJ1-2 and V is TRBV6-5, with D possibly matching TRBD1 (5 bases). The V gene lost 4 bases and the J gene lost 4 bases, with 19 bases spanning the gap. This CDR3 has 16 amino acids. In germline, CDR1 is MNHEY, CDR2 SVGAGI. The CDR3 loop reads CASSLGKGAVGYGYTF. The CDR3 nucleotides read TGTGCCAGCAGTTTGGGAAAAGGGGCGGTTGGCTATGGCTACACCTTC.

The chain is built from TRBV15 and TRBJ1-2, with D possibly TRBD1 on 5 matching bases. CDR3 length: 14 amino acids. The V end lost 3 bases, the J end lost 2 bases, and 10 bases lay between the germline ends. Germline-derived CDR1 and CDR2 are LNHNV and YYDKDF (reference sequence). This chain's CDR3 is CATSSETVNYGYTF. CDR3 nucleotide sequence: TGTGCCACCAGCAGTGAGACAGTAAACTATGGCTACACCTTC.

The chain couples TRBV10-3 to TRBJ2-3, with TRBD1 identical over 8 bases. The J segment lost 1 base and the V segment lost 6 bases, leaving 3 bases of the junction unmatched. The CDR3 covers 14 residues. CDR1 and CDR2 from the germline V gene are ENHRY and SYGVKD. The CDR3 region is CAIRDRDGTDTQYF. In DNA form, the CDR3 reads TGTGCCATCAGGGACAGGGATGGCACAGATACGCAGTATTTT.

The genes are TRBV7-2 and TRBJ2-7; possibly TRBD1 for D (7 bases). V lost 2 bases, J lost 5 bases, and 13 bases lay in between. The CDR3 contains 14 residues. CDR1 SGHTA and CDR2 FQGNSA come from the germline V gene. The CDR3: CASSLFGRGDEQYF. CDR3 sequence (DNA): TGTGCCAGCAGCTTATTTGGCAGGGGGGACGAGCAGTACTTC.

This chain links TRBV5-1 with TRBJ2-7, with D perhaps matching TRBD1 (6 bases). Germline assignment: CDR1 SGHRS and CDR2 YFSETQ. The CDR3 contains 16 residues. V was trimmed by 5 bases and J by 5 bases, leaving 23 bases between them. CDR3 coding DNA: TGCGCCAGCAGAGTGGGTCCCTCAACAGGGCCGGACGAGCAGTACTTC. Translating it yields CASRVGPSTGPDEQYF.

A few counts support this clone. J is TRBJ2-7 and V is TRBV18; 11 bases agree with TRBD1. CDR1 and CDR2 (germline): KGHSH, LQKENI. Trimming took 5 bases from V and 3 from J; bases not matched to a gene: 3. The CDR3 loop spans 14 amino acids. The CDR3: CASSTGTGGYEQYF. In DNA, the CDR3 is TGTGCCAGCTCAACCGGGACAGGGGGCTACGAGCAGTACTTC.

The J gene is TRBJ1-6, the V gene TRBV27, with 10 nucleotides matching TRBD1. The germline gives CDR1 MNHEY, CDR2 SMNVEV (reference sequence). This CDR3 contains 16 residues. With V trimmed by 3 bases and J by 8 bases, 7 bases remained unmatched. The CDR3 here is CASSFHGQGVYSPLHF. DNA for the CDR3: TGTGCCAGCAGTTTCCATGGACAGGGGGTTTATTCACCCCTCCACTTT.

The V call is TRBV5-8, the J call TRBJ2-5; 7 bases line up with TRBD1. CDR1 is SGHTS and CDR2 is YDEGEE in the germline V gene. CDR3 length: 15 residues. After removal of 2 bases from V and 7 bases from J, the junction contained 11 bases not matched to a gene. CDR3 region: CASSLWQGDGVTQYF. CDR3 bases: TGTGCCAGCAGCTTATGGCAGGGGGACGGGGTGACCCAGTACTTC.

This clone appeared a single time. The CDR3 nucleotides read TGTGCCAGCACACACAGGGGGTTCTATGAGCAGTTCTTC. Translating it yields CASTHRGFYEQFF. The chain combines TRBV3-1 (or the pseudogene TRBV3-2) with TRBJ2-1; 8 positions agree with TRBD1. J gave up 8 bases and V 7 bases, and 7 bases lay outside the gene matches. The CDR3 is made up of 13 amino acids. Germline V gene sequence: CDR1 LGHDT, CDR2 YNNKEL (reference sequence).

This clone has just a few counts. V is TRBV7-9 and J is TRBJ2-5, with 7 bases identical to TRBD1. The germline gives CDR1 SEHNR, CDR2 FQNEAQ (reference sequence). CDR3 size: 16 residues. The V segment lost 5 bases and the J segment 2 bases; nucleotides outside the gene matches: 11. In DNA, the CDR3 is TGTGCCAGCAGCGAGAGACGGACAGGAGGACAAGAGACCCAGTACTTC. This translates into CASSERRTGGQETQYF.

The V call is TRBV12-5, the J call TRBJ2-1; D unresolved. Germline V gene data show CDR1 as LGHNT and CDR2 as FRNRAP. CDR3 size: 17 residues. V lost 1 base and J 5 bases, leaving 18 bases between the germline ends. DNA for the CDR3: TGTGCTAGTGGTTTGGGAACTTCGTCGAAGCAGGACAATGAGCAGTTCTTC. Residues: CASGLGTSSKQDNEQFF.

V usage is TRBV7-3 and J usage is TRBJ1-2; 9 bases are a match to TRBD1. V gave up 5 bases and J gave up 7 bases; unmatched junction bases: 5. The CDR3 spans 13 residues. CDR1 and CDR2 from the germline V gene are SGHTA and FQGTGA. DNA of the CDR3: TGTGCCAGCAGCCCGGGACAGGGTCGTGGCTACACCTTC. It encodes CASSPGQGRGYTF.

This rearrangement joins TRBV4-1 to TRBJ2-2; the match to TRBD2 covers 11 bases. Per the germline V gene, CDR1 is MGHRA and CDR2 is YSYEKL. The CDR3 has 18 amino acids. V was clipped by 0 bases and J by 7 bases; unmatched bases: 10. CDR3 residues: CASSQDRVAGGQGGELFF. The CDR3 DNA reads as TGCGCCAGCAGCCAAGATCGAGTAGCGGGGGGGCAAGGCGGGGAGCTGTTTTTT.

J is TRBJ2-7 and V is TRBV28; D is perhaps TRBD1 (5 bases). In germline, CDR1 is MDHEN, CDR2 SYDVKM. V lost 8 bases and J lost 3, with 11 bases in between. There are 12 residues in the CDR3. This CDR3 is CASVDSFYEQYF. CDR3 sequence (DNA): TGTGCCAGCGTTGACAGCTTCTACGAGCAGTACTTC.

The chain is built from TRBV3-1 (or the pseudogene TRBV3-2) and TRBJ1-1; TRBD1 aligns across 7 bases. CDR3 size: 14 residues. J was trimmed by 5 bases and V by 4 bases; bases with no gene match: 7. CDR1 is LGHDT, CDR2 YNNKEL, per germline (reference sequence). CDR3 nucleotide sequence: TGTGCCAGCAGCCCGACAGGGCATCGGACTGAAGCTTTCTTT. This translates into CASSPTGHRTEAFF.

The rearrangement joins TRBV7-2 to TRBJ1-1; 7 bases are a match to TRBD1. This CDR3 region has 13 residues. Germline CDR1 and CDR2: SGHTA and FQGNSA. With V trimmed by 6 bases and J by 6 bases, 7 bases remained unmatched. This CDR3 reads CASSRQGISEAFF. In DNA form, the CDR3 reads TGTGCCAGCAGTCGACAGGGTATATCTGAAGCTTTCTTT.

The J gene is TRBJ2-3, the V gene TRBV4-1; a possible D gene is TRBD2 (5 bases). Germline V gives CDR1 MGHRA, CDR2 YSYEKL. V lost 3 bases to trimming and J lost 4 bases, with 17 bases between them. The CDR3 is 16 residues long. The CDR3 nucleotides are TGCGCCAGCAGCCACTGGGAACTAGAATCATCAGATACGCAGTATTTT. Protein: CASSHWELESSDTQYF.

The chain employs TRBV2 and TRBJ1-1; no clear D. The germline V and J ends were trimmed by 1 base and 6 bases, with 9 bases remaining between them. Per germline, CDR1 SNHLY and CDR2 FYNNEI. This CDR3 has 13 amino acids. This CDR3 is CASSEESRSEAFF. CDR3 DNA: TGTGCCAGCAGTGAAGAATCGCGTTCTGAAGCTTTCTTT.

V and J are TRBV27 and TRBJ1-2; TRBD1 might be the D (6 bases). This CDR3 contains 14 residues. Per the germline V gene, CDR1 is MNHEY and CDR2 is SMNVEV (reference sequence). Trimming left V 3 bases short and J 7 bases short, with 15 bases between. Here the CDR3 DNA reads TGTGCCAGCAGTTTCGTTGCGGGGGCTGGTGGCTACACCTTC. This sequence encodes CASSFVAGAGGYTF.

The chain couples TRBV5-4 to TRBJ2-5; possible D gene TRBD1, 6 bases. The CDR3 totals 14 residues. Germline V gene lookup returns CDR1 SGHNT and CDR2 YYREEE (reference sequence). V was cut by 0 bases and J by 5 bases, with 11 bases left in between. The CDR3 DNA is TGTGCCAGCAGCTTGGTCGGACAGAGCGAGACCCAGTACTTC. Protein: CASSLVGQSETQYF.

The chain recombines TRBV27 with TRBJ2-1; D possibly corresponds to TRBD2 (5 bases). CDR1 and CDR2 from the germline V gene are MNHEY and SMNVEV (reference sequence). V was trimmed by 1 base and J by 8 bases, leaving 18 bases between them. The CDR3 length is 16 residues. The CDR3 reads CASSLFFSGIGDEQFF. The CDR3 DNA reads TGTGCCAGCAGTTTATTTTTCTCCGGGATCGGCGATGAGCAGTTCTTC.

With respect to this clone: Other DNA sequences in this sample translate to the same CDR3. This chain uses TRBV5-1 with TRBJ1-1, with D possibly being TRBD1 (6 bases). Germline assignment: CDR1 SGHRS and CDR2 YFSETQ. V lost 2 bases, J lost 0 bases, and 8 bases lay in between. The CDR3 has 14 residues. CDR3 residues: CASSLGQMNTEAFF. CDR3 DNA: TGCGCCAGCAGCTTAGGACAGATGAACACTGAAGCTTTCTTT.

The V call is TRBV5-4, the J call TRBJ1-2, with 8 positions matching TRBD1. This CDR3 comprises 15 residues. Looked up from germline, CDR1 is SGHNT and CDR2 is YYREEE (reference sequence). The ends lost 0 bases at V and 5 bases at J; junction bases unmatched: 6. The CDR3 here is CASSLEFGTGYGYTF. The CDR3 DNA follows: TGTGCCAGCAGCTTGGAGTTTGGGACAGGATATGGCTACACCTTC. Full variable domain (outside the CDR3, taken from reference TRBV5-4 and TRBJ1-2): ETGVTQSPTHLIKTRGQQVTLRCSSQSGHNTVSWYQQALGQGPQFIFQYYREEENGRGNFPPRFSGLQFPNYSSELNVNALELDDSALYLCASSLEFGTGYGYTFGSGTRLTVV.

The rearrangement links TRBV27 to TRBJ1-4; D perhaps matches TRBD1 (5 bases). Germline loops: CDR1 MNHEY, CDR2 SMNVEV (reference sequence). The germline V and J ends were trimmed by 7 bases and 3 bases, with 12 bases remaining between them. The CDR3 has 14 residues. CDR3 sequence (DNA): TGTGCCAGCAATTCAGGGTTGGCTAATGAAAAACTGTTTTTT. Its translation is CASNSGLANEKLFF.

This chain connects TRBV5-6 to TRBJ1-6, with 8 bases fitting TRBD1. Germline values: CDR1 SGHDT, CDR2 YYEEEE. The CDR3 covers 15 residues. The J segment lost 9 bases and the V segment lost 1 base, leaving 6 bases of the junction unmatched. The CDR3 here is CASSLLQGGRSPLHF. In DNA, the CDR3 is TGTGCCAGCAGCTTGTTACAGGGGGGTCGTTCACCCCTCCACTTT.

This chain joins TRBV5-1 and TRBJ2-7; TRBD1 matches 7 bases. Germline CDR1 is SGHRS and CDR2 is YFSETQ. Germline trimming cut 4 bases from V and 3 bases from J; bases unmatched to any gene: 10. This CDR3 has 15 residues. The CDR3 DNA is TGCGCCAGCAGCCCACAGGGACAGAACAACTACGAGCAGTACTTC. The encoded protein is CASSPQGQNNYEQYF. The full variable domain, in which reference TRBV5-1 and TRBJ2-7 provide the parts outside the CDR3, is KAGVTQTPRYLIKTRGQQVTLSCSPISGHRSVSWYQQTPGQGLQFLFEYFSETQRNKGNFPGRFSGRQFSNSRSEMNVSTLELGDSALYLCASSPQGQNNYEQYFGPGTRLTVT.

The CDR3: CASSRIFAGESYNEQFF. In nucleotides, the CDR3 is TGTGCCAGCAGCCGCATATTTGCGGGAGAGTCCTACAATGAGCAGTTCTTC. The chain joins TRBV14 to TRBJ2-1; 7 bases align to TRBD2. J gave up 1 base and V 4 bases, and 10 bases lay outside the gene matches. Germline CDR1 reads SGHDN; CDR2 reads FVKESK. The CDR3 extends over 17 amino acids.

The genes are TRBV6-5 and TRBJ1-3, with 7 bases that match TRBD1. This CDR3 contains 15 residues. Germline lookup yields CDR1 MNHEY and CDR2 SVGAGI. V was clipped by 5 bases and J by 2 bases; unmatched bases: 6. CDR3 sequence reads: CASSNTDRAGNTIYF. The DNA of the CDR3 is TGTGCCAGCAGTAATACCGACAGGGCTGGAAACACCATATATTTT.

The rearrangement links TRBV18 to TRBJ2-1, with TRBD1 identical over 7 bases. The CDR3 is 16 amino acids. Trimming at V came to 3 bases and at J to 1 base, leaving 6 bases not matched to a gene. Looked up from germline, CDR1 is KGHSH and CDR2 is LQKENI. The CDR3 is CASSPFRGQSYNEQFF. In nucleotides, the CDR3 is TGTGCCAGCTCACCTTTCAGGGGACAGTCCTACAATGAGCAGTTCTTC.